What follows are 15 T cell receptor beta chains derived from one specimen sequenced in a study of T cells in Graves' hyperthyroidism and ophthalmopathy. The investigators amplified TCR beta CDR3 regions from RNA transcripts. During a first-round RT-PCR of the TCR CDR3, the HTBI primer set was used. One entry per CDR3 protein, called by TCRdb with MiXCR from the multiplex PCR reads. Seen here are 600,000 to 900,000 distinct CDR3 sequences, about a sixth observed once, and the top ten hold under 10%. Sequencing was performed on blood. The source of these receptors is a man aged 18 to 35 with Graves' hyperthyroidism.

The CDR3 spells CASTLRLDEQFF. CDR3 coding DNA: TGTGCCAGCACCCTTAGGTTGGATGAGCAGTTCTTC. This chain connects TRBV7-9 to TRBJ2-1; D gene uncertain. V lost 7 bases, J lost 8 bases, and 12 bases lay in between. In germline, CDR1 is SEHNR, CDR2 FQNEAQ (reference sequence). The CDR3 has 12 amino acids. The entire variable domain, with the rest obtained from reference TRBV7-9 and TRBJ2-1, is as follows: DTGVSQNPRHKITKRGQNVTFRCDPISEHNRLYWYRQTLGQGPEFLTYFQNEAQLEKSRLLSDRFSAERPKGSFSTLEIQRTEQGDSAMYLCASTLRLDEQFFGPGTRLTVL.

The V call is TRBV20-1, the J call TRBJ2-3; TRBD2 agrees at 8 bases. This CDR3 is 18 amino acids long. Germline V gene data show CDR1 as DFQATT and CDR2 as SNEGSKA (reference sequence). With 2 bases clipped from V and 1 base from J, the junction kept 14 bases outside the gene matches. CDR3 bases: TGCAGTGCTAGACGTCCGGTGACTAGCGTGTCTCGCACAGATACGCAGTATTTT. This codes for CSARRPVTSVSRTDTQYF.

This clonotype occurred many times. CDR3 bases: TGCAGCGTCGTAGTCTCCTACGAGCAGTACTTC. Its protein product is CSVVVSYEQYF. V and J are TRBV29-1 and TRBJ2-7; D not certain. Germline V gene lookup returns CDR1 SQVTM and CDR2 ANQGSEA. This CDR3 has 11 amino acids. Between the trimmed V and J ends, which lost 6 bases and 0 bases, there was a span of 6 bases.

This clonotype was detected ten times or more. The V call is TRBV6-2 or TRBV6-3, the J call TRBJ2-7; D remains unclear. CDR1 and CDR2 from the germline V gene are MNHEY and SVGEGT. The CDR3 sequence is 11 residues long. With 2 bases removed from V and 6 bases from J, the gap between germline ends came to 5 bases. The DNA for the CDR3 is TGTGCCAGCAGTTACCGATTCGAGCAGTACTTC. Encoded protein: CASSYRFEQYF.

This clonotype was counted ten times or more. The chain joins TRBV28 to TRBJ1-2, with D possibly being TRBD1 (6 bases). V was shortened by 2 bases and J by 5 bases, with 9 bases between the two germline ends. The CDR3 is made up of 13 amino acids. CDR1 and CDR2 from the germline V gene are MDHEN and SYDVKM. The CDR3 DNA sequence: TGTGCCAGCAGTTTAAAGGGGGATTATGGCTACACCTTC. This gives the protein CASSLKGDYGYTF.

This chain connects TRBV7-9 to TRBJ2-1; TRBD2 matches at 8 bases. Germline loops: CDR1 SEHNR, CDR2 FQNEAQ (reference sequence). The junction had 6 bases not matched to a gene; V was cut back by 7 bases and J by 7 bases. This CDR3 comprises 13 residues. CDR3 in DNA: TGTGCCAGCAAGCGGGAGTCAACTAATGAGCAGTTCTTC. As protein: CASKRESTNEQFF.

This clonotype was seen at least ten times. Here the CDR3 reads CASSETSDQETQYF. For the CDR3, the DNA is TGTGCCAGCAGTGAGACTAGCGATCAAGAGACCCAGTACTTC. The V and J genes are TRBV2 and TRBJ2-5; TRBD2 matches 8 bases. Germline V lookup: CDR1 SNHLY, CDR2 FYNNEI. The CDR3 is 14 residues long. V shed 3 bases, J shed 2 bases, and the junction held 2 bases outside the gene matches.

This chain's CDR3 is CASSFVRDNEQFF. The CDR3 DNA is TGTGCCAGCAGCTTCGTTCGCGACAATGAGCAGTTCTTC. The chain uses TRBV7-3 and TRBJ2-1; no firm D call. V was clipped by 3 bases and J by 5 bases, with 8 bases between them. The CDR3 extends over 13 amino acids. CDR1 SGHTA and CDR2 FQGTGA come from the germline V gene.

This clonotype was counted only a few times. This chain uses TRBV19 with TRBJ1-1, with TRBD1 matching over 8 bases. CDR1 LNHDA and CDR2 SQIVND come from the germline V gene (reference sequence). Trimming removed 2 bases from V and 1 base from J; junction bases left unmatched: 3. The CDR3 has 15 residues. CDR3 amino acids: CASSISGQANTEAFF. The CDR3 coding sequence is TGTGCCAGTAGTATATCGGGACAGGCGAACACTGAAGCTTTCTTT.

V is TRBV4-1 and J is TRBJ1-3; the D is unclear. Germline assignment: CDR1 MGHRA and CDR2 YSYEKL. The CDR3 extends over 14 amino acids. V gave up 0 bases and J gave up 7 bases, with 10 bases separating them. The CDR3 is CASSQEIFGNTIYF. The CDR3 nucleotides are TGCGCCAGCAGCCAAGAAATCTTCGGGAACACCATATATTTT.

The sample holds many counts of this clonotype. The V and J genes are TRBV19 and TRBJ1-5, with D possibly matching TRBD1 (5 bases). The CDR3 is 13 amino acids. Per germline, CDR1 LNHDA and CDR2 SQIVND (reference sequence). Trimming shortened V by 4 bases and J by 5 bases, and 9 bases separated the two germline ends. The CDR3: CASSTRGDQPQHF. Here the CDR3 DNA reads TGTGCCAGTAGTACCAGAGGGGATCAGCCCCAGCATTTT.

This chain joins TRBV19 and TRBJ2-1; TRBD2 agrees at 7 bases. CDR1 LNHDA and CDR2 SQIVND come from the germline V gene (reference sequence). V gave up 5 bases and J gave up 6 bases; unmatched junction bases: 13. The CDR3 totals 16 residues. The CDR3 DNA sequence: TGTGCCAGTAGTCCAGCGGGGACTCACGGGGGCAATGAGCAGTTCTTC. This sequence encodes CASSPAGTHGGNEQFF.

Notes on this clonotype: It may be a read error: a sequence one base away is much more abundant. This chain uses TRBV20-1 with TRBJ2-1, with 10 positions matching TRBD2. The CDR3 spans 15 residues. Germline trimming cut 3 bases from V and 2 bases from J; bases unmatched to any gene: 4. Germline-derived CDR1 and CDR2 are DFQATT and SNEGSKA (reference sequence). Written as DNA, the CDR3 is TGCAGTGCTAGTCCCGGGACTAGCGCCTACAATGAGCAGTTCTTC. It yields the protein CSASPGTSAYNEQFF.

This clonotype was observed at least ten times. This rearrangement joins TRBV5-1 to TRBJ2-7; 16 bases align to TRBD2. V gave up 4 bases and J gave up 0 bases; unmatched junction bases: 7. Germline lookup yields CDR1 SGHRS and CDR2 YFSETQ. There are 18 residues in the CDR3. In DNA form, the CDR3 reads TGCGCCAGCAGCCAGCCGGGACTAGCGGGAGGGTACTCCTACGAGCAGTACTTC. As protein: CASSQPGLAGGYSYEQYF.

V is TRBV7-8 and J is TRBJ1-4, with D tentatively TRBD1 (5 bases). Germline-derived CDR1 and CDR2 are SGHVS and FQNEAQ. There are 14 residues in the CDR3. Trimming removed 8 bases at V and 5 bases at J, with 15 bases between. In DNA, the CDR3 is TGTGCCAGCCGCCCGGGGCTAAGAAATGAAAAACTGTTTTTT. Translation: CASRPGLRNEKLFF.